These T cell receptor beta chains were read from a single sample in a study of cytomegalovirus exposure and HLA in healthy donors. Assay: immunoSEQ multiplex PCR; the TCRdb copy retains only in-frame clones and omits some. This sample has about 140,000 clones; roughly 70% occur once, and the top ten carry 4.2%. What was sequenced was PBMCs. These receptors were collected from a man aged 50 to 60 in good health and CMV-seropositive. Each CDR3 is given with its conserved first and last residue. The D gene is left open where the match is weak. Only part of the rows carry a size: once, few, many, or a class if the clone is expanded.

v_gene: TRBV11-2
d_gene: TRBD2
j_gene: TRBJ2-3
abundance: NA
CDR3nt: TGTGCCAGCAGCCAACCTCCCACGACTAGCGGGGGGCCATGGGATACGCAGTATTTT
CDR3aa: CASSQPPTTSGGPWDTQYF

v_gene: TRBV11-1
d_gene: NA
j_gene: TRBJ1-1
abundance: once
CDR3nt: TGTGCCAGCAGCTTAGCGGCAGGGAGGGGCACTGAAGCTTTCTTT
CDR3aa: CASSLAAGRGTEAFF

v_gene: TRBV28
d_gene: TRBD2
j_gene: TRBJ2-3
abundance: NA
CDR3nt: TGTGCCAGCAGTATACTAGCGGGGGGTACAGATACGCAGTATTTT
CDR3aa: CASSILAGGTDTQYF

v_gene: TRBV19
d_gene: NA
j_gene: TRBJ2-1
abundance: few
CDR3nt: TGTGCCAGCCGCCCCACGTTGACTATAACCTACAATGAGCAGTTCTTC
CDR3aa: CASRPTLTITYNEQFF

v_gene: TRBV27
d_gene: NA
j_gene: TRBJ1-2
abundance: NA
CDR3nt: TGTGCCAGCAGTCCTCACAGGTTAGCGGATGGCTACACCTTC
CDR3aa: CASSPHRLADGYTF

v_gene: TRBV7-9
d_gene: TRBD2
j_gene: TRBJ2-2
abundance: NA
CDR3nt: TGTGCCAGCAGCCTGTTAGCGGGAGGGGTCACCGGGGAGCTGTTTTTT
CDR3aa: CASSLLAGGVTGELFF

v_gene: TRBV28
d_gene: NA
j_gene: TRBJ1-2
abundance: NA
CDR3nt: TGTGCCAGCAGTTCTGCGGGGCCGGATGGCTACACCTTC
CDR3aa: CASSSAGPDGYTF

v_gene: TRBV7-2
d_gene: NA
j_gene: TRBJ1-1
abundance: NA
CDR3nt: TGTGCCAGCAGCCCCACCCTTGGGTGGAGGAACACTGAAGCTTTCTTT
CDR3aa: CASSPTLGWRNTEAFF

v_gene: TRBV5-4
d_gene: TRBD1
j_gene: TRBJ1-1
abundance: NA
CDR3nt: TGTGCCAGCAGCTTAACAGGGGTTAGTGAAGCTTTCTTT
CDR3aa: CASSLTGVSEAFF

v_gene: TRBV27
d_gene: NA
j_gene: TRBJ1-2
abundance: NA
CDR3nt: TGTGCCAGCAGTTCCTGGACCCCGGGGGGTGGATATGGCTACACCTTC
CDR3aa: CASSSWTPGGGYGYTF

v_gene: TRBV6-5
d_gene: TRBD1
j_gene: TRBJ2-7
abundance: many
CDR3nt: TGTGCCAGCAGACTGGGGACAGGGATCTACGAGCAGTACTTC
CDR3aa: CASRLGTGIYEQYF

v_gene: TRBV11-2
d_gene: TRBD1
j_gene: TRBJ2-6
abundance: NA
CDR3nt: TGTGCCAGCAGCTTACTGACAGGGGGCGGCGGGGCCAACGTCCTGACTTTC
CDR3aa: CASSLLTGGGGANVLTF

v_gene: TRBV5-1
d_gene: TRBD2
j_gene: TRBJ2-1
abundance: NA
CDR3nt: TGCGCCAGCAGCGCTCTAGCGGGGGGGCGACTTAATGAGCAGTTCTTC
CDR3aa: CASSALAGGRLNEQFF

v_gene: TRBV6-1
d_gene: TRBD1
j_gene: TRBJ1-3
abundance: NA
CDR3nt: TGTGCCAGCAGTGAAGCCCGAGCAGGGGGCTTGGGAAACACCATATATTTT
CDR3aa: CASSEARAGGLGNTIYF

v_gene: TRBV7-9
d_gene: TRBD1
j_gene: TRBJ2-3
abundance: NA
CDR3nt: TGTGCCAGCAGACAGGGGGCAACAGATACGCAGTATTTT
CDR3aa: CASRQGATDTQYF

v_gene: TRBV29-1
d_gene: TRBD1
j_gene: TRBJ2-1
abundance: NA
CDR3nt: TGCAGCGCGAGACAGGGAGCCTACAATGAGCAGTTCTTC
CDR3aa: CSARQGAYNEQFF

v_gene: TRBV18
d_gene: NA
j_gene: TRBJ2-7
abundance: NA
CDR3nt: TGTGCCAGCTCACCACCTTCAGGGCGCGAGCAGTACTTC
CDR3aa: CASSPPSGREQYF

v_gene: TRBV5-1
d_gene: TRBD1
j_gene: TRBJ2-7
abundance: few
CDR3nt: TGCGCCAGCAGCTTGGACAGGGGGGCCTACGAGCAGTACTTC
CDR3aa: CASSLDRGAYEQYF

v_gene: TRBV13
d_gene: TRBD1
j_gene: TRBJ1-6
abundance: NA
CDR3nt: TGTGCCAGCAGCTTAGAATCTGGGACAGGGGGTAATTCACCCCTCCACTTT
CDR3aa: CASSLESGTGGNSPLHF

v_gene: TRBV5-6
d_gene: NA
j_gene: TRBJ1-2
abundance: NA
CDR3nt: TGTGCCAGCAGCTTGGGGACAGACACCTATGGCTACACCTTC
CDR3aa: CASSLGTDTYGYTF

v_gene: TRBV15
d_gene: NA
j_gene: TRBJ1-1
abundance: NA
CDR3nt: TGTGCCACCAGCAGACGGGGGGGCACTGAAGCTTTCTTT
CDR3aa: CATSRRGGTEAFF

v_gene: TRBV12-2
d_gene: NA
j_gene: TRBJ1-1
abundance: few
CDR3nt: TGTGCAAGTCGCTTAGCGCACCGACAGGGGGTGTATGAAGCTTTCTTT
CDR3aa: CASRLAHRQGVYEAFF

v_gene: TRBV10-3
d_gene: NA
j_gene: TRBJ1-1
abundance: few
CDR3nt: TGTGCCATCAGTGAGGGGAGTAACACTGAAGCTTTCTTT
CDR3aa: CAISEGSNTEAFF